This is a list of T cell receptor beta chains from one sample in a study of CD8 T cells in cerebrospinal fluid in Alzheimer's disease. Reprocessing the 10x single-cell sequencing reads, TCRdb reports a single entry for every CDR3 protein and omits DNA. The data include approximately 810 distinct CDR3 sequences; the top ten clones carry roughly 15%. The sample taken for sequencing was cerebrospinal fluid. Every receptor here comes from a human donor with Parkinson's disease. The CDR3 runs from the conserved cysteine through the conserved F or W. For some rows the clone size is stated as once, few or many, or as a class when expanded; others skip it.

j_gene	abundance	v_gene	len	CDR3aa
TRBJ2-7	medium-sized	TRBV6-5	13	CASSSTGTYEQYF
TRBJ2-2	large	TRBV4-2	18	CASSQKRQAPPDAGELFF
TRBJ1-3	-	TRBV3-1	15	CASSQATGGGNTIYF
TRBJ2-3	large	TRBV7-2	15	CASSLVRSRTDTQYF
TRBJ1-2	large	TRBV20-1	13	CSARSDLDYGYTF
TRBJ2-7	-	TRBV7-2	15	CASSFGRLQYYEQYF
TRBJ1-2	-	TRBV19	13	CASSIRGSYGYTF
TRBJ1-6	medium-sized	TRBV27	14	CASRTGTLNSPLHF
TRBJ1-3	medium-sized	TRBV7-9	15	CASSLADSSGNTIYF
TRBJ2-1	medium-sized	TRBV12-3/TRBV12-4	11	CASREDYWLFF